The following is a TCR beta chain sequence with its context. Its antigen is undetermined. The germline CDR1 and CDR2 sequences are MDHEN and SYDVKM. The CDR3 loop spans 15 amino acids. Trimming at V came to 5 bases and at J to 4 bases, leaving 10 bases not matched to a gene. The data are from a study of CD8 T cells in ankylosing spondylitis. General study results and limits: It was reported that disease-linked clones were significantly enriched in matched ankylosing spondylitis synovial fluid.

Making use of molecular barcodes, quantitative 5'-RACE generated TCR beta libraries. One entry per CDR3 protein, called by TCRdb with MiXCR from the 5' RACE reads. This table has nearly 250,000 distinct CDR3 sequences, roughly 32% appearing once. Source material: blood, either unsorted or a sorted T cell fraction (not recorded which). This rearrangement joins TRBV28 to TRBJ1-2, with TRBD1 identical over 7 bases. This TCR was recovered from a male donor with ankylosing spondylitis or in good health (not recorded which). The CDR3 DNA follows: TGTGCCAGCAGTCCCCTGGACAGGAACACCTATGGCTACACCTTC. Its translation: CASSPLDRNTYGYTF.